Sequencing of this T cell receptor beta chain was carried out in a study of cytomegalovirus exposure and HLA in healthy donors. Study overall: Prior work identified 120 million or so unique TCR beta sequences in approximately 180 million T cells.

Regarding the study as a whole: Sequencing depth across donors, presence/absence analyses assumed, was roughly uniform.

With 60 Vbeta and 13 Jbeta primers, the PCR was carried out. Per the study methods: Counted up in a later analysis, unique TCR beta chains came to roughly 80 million, with about 9.9 million shared. Here immunoSEQ multiplex PCR was the method, and the copy in TCRdb shows in-frame clones only, minus some. That table supplies the V and J calls and clone size; D and trimming were determined from the DNA. The profile shows about 85,000 clones, about 80% of them singletons. Looked up from germline, CDR1 is MNHEY and CDR2 is SMNVEV (reference sequence). This CDR3 is 13 amino acids long. The V end lost 3 bases, the J end lost 6 bases, and 10 bases lay between the germline ends. As for this clone: The antigen is unknown.

Although they were nominally healthy when sampled, donors likely had unrecorded immune exposures. V usage is TRBV27 and J usage is TRBJ2-3; D unclear. This TCR was recovered from a man in his forties or fifties in good health and CMV-seropositive. The sequencing sample was made of PBMCs. CDR3 amino acids: CASSFSTGDTQYF. As DNA, the CDR3 is TGTGCCAGCAGTTTTTCTACCGGGGATACGCAGTATTTT.